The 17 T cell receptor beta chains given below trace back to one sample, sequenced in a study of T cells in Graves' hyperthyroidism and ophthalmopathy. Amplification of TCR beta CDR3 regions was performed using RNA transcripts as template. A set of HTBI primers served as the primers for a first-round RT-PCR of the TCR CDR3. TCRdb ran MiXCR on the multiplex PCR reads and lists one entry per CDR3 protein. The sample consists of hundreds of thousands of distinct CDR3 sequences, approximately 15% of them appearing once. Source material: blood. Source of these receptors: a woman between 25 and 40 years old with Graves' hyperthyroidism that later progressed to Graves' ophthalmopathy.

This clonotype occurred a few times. This CDR3 reads CASSQLTTSNNEQFF. In nucleotides, the CDR3 is TGCGCCAGCAGCCAACTCACGACTAGCAACAATGAGCAGTTCTTC. The J gene is TRBJ2-1, the V gene TRBV4-1, with TRBD2 matching over 7 bases. CDR1 MGHRA and CDR2 YSYEKL come from the germline V gene. This CDR3 comprises 15 residues. V lost 2 bases and J lost 5; bases outside the gene matches: 6.

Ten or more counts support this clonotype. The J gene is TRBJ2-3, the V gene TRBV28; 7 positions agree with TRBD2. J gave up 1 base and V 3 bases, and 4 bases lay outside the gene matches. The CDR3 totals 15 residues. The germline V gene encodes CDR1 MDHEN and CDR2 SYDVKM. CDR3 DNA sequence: TGTGCCAGCAGTTTGGCGGGAGCCGGCACAGATACGCAGTATTTT. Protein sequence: CASSLAGAGTDTQYF.

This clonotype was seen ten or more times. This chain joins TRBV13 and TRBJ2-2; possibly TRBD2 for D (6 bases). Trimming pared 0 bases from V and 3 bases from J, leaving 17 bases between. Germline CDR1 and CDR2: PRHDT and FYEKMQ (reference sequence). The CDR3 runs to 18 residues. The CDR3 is CASSLGGNGGGYTGELFF. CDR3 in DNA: TGTGCCAGCAGCTTAGGAGGGAACGGCGGAGGGTACACCGGGGAGCTGTTTTTT.

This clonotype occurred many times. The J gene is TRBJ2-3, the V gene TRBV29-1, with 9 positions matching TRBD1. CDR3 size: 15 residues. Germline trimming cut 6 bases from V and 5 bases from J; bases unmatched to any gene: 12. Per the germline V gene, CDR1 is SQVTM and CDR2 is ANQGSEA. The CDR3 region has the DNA TGCAGCGTCGACCTTACAGGGGGCGTAGAAGATACGCAGTATTTT. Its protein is CSVDLTGGVEDTQYF.

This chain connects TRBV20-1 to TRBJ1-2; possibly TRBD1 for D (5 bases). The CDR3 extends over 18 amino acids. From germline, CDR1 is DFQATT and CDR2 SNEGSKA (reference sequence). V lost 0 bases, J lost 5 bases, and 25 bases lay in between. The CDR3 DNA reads TGCAGTGCTAGAGACATAACTGGGGGTACGAGGGTTGGTTATGGCTACACCTTC. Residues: CSARDITGGTRVGYGYTF.

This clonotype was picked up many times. CDR3 DNA sequence: TGTGCCAGCAGCTCTCCTGGGGAGGTTAATCAGCCCCAGCATTTT. Translated: CASSSPGEVNQPQHF. V gene TRBV11-2 combines with J gene TRBJ1-5; D is unresolved. Germline V gene lookup returns CDR1 SGHAT and CDR2 FQNNGV. The CDR3 spans 15 residues. Trimming stripped 4 bases from V and 4 bases from J, with 14 bases between. Full variable domain (outside the CDR3, taken from reference TRBV11-2 and TRBJ1-5): EAGVAQSPRYKIIEKRQSVAFWCNPISGHATLYWYQQILGQGPKLLIQFQNNGVVDDSQLPKDRFSAERLKGVDSTLKIQPAKLEDSAVYLCASSSPGEVNQPQHFGDGTRLSIL.

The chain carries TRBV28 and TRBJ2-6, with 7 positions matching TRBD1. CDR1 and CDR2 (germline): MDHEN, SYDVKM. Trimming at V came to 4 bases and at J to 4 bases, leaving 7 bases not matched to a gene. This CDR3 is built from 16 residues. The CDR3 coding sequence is TGTGCCAGCAGTTCATACAGGGGACCCGGGGCCAACGTCCTGACTTTC. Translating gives CASSSYRGPGANVLTF.

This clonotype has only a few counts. The CDR3 here is CASSKEGGNQPQHF. For the CDR3, the DNA is TGTGCCAGTAGTAAGGAGGGTGGGAATCAGCCCCAGCATTTT. The chain carries TRBV19 and TRBJ1-5; D remains ambiguous. Trimming took 4 bases from V and 4 from J, leaving 11 bases between them. The CDR3 extends over 14 amino acids. Germline V gene lookup returns CDR1 LNHDA and CDR2 SQIVND (reference sequence).

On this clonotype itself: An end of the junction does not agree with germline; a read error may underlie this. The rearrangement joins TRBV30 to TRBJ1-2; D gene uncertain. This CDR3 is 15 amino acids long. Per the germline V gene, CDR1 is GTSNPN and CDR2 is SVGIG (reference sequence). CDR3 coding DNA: TGTGCCTTGAGTTTGGACCCCCTTCGAAACTATGGCTACACCTTC. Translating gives CALSLDPLRNYGYTF.

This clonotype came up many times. CDR3 DNA sequence: TGTGCCAGCAGAATAACTTACGAGCAGTACTTC. It yields the protein CASRITYEQYF. The chain couples TRBV2 to TRBJ2-7; D gene unclear. V lost 6 bases to trimming and J lost 4 bases, with 7 bases between them. CDR1 is SNHLY, CDR2 FYNNEI, per germline. This CDR3 contains 11 residues. Filled out from reference TRBV2 and TRBJ2-7, the complete variable domain reads EPEVTQTPSHQVTQMGQEVILRCVPISNHLYFYWYRQILGQKVEFLVSFYNNEISEKSEIFDDQFSVERPDGSNFTLKIRSTKLEDSAMYFCASRITYEQYFGPGTRLTVT.

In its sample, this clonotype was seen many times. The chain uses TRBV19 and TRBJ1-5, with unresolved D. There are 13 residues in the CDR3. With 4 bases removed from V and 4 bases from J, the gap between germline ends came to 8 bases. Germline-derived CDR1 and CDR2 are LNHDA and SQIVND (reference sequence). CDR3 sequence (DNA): TGTGCCAGTAGTAATATGGGGAATCAGCCCCAGCATTTT. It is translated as CASSNMGNQPQHF.

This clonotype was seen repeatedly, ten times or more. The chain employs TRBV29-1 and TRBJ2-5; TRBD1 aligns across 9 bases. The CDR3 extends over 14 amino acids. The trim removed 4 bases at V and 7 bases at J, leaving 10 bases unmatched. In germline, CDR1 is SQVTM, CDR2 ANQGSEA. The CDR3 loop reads CSVGPDRGMWTQYF. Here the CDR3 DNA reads TGCAGCGTTGGACCGGACAGGGGAATGTGGACCCAGTACTTC.

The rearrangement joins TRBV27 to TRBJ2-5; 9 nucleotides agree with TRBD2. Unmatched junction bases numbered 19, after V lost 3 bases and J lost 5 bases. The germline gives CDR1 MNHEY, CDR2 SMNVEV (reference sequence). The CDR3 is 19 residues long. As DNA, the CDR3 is TGTGCCAGCAGTTTGAACTCGAGGGCGGGAGGGCCCCCGGCGGAGACCCAGTACTTC. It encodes CASSLNSRAGGPPAETQYF.

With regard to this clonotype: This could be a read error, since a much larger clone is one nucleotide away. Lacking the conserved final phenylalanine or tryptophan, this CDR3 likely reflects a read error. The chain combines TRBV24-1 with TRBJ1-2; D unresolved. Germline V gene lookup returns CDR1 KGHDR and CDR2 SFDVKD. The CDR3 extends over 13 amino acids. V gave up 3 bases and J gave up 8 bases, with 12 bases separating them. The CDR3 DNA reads TGTGCCACCAGTGATCGGGGAACTTCGGGCTACACCCTC. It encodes CATSDRGTSGYTL.

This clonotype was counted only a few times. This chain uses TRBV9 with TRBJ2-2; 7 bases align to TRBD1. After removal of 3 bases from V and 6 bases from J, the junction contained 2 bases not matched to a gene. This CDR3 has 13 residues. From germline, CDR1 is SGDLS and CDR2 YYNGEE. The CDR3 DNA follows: TGTGCCAGCAGCGCCGACAGGGCCGGGGAGCTGTTTTTT. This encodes CASSADRAGELFF.

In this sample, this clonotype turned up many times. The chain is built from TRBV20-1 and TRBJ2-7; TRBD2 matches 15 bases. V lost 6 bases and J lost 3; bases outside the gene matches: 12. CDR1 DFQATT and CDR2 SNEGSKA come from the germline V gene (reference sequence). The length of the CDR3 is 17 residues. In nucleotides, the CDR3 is TGCAGTGCCATGGGACTAGCGGGAGGCCCCTCCAACTACGAGCAGTACTTC. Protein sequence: CSAMGLAGGPSNYEQYF.

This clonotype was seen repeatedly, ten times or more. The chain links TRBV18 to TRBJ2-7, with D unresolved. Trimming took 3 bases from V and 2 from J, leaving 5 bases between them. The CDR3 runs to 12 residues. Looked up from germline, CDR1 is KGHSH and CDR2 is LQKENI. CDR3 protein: CASSPFPYEQYF. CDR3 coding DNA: TGTGCCAGCTCACCCTTCCCCTACGAGCAGTACTTC.